What follows are 6 T cell receptor beta chains derived from one specimen sequenced in a study of cytomegalovirus exposure and HLA in healthy donors. Primers included in the PCR were 60 Vbeta and 13 Jbeta primers. This table comes from immunoSEQ multiplex PCR, and its TCRdb copy is limited to in-frame clones, with some not included. The sample yields some 180,000 clones, about 80% seen once. Source material: PBMCs. The receptors originated from a woman aged 60 to 75 in good health and CMV-seropositive.

The chain has TRBV27 and TRBJ2-3, with a weak D call TRBD1 (6 bases). Trimming pared 5 bases from V and 8 bases from J, leaving 17 bases between. In germline, CDR1 is MNHEY, CDR2 SMNVEV (reference sequence). The CDR3 loop spans 14 amino acids. The CDR3 nucleotides read TGTGCCAGCAGTGTAACAGAAATAGGGGGTACGCAGTATTTT. It is translated as CASSVTEIGGTQYF.

The V call is TRBV11-1, the J call TRBJ1-1; D uncertain. This CDR3 contains 14 residues. Germline-derived CDR1 and CDR2 are SGHAT and FQDESV (reference sequence). V dropped 7 bases and J dropped 1 base, with 13 bases sitting between them. The CDR3 reads CASMLTDGNTEAFF. DNA for the CDR3: TGTGCCAGCATGCTAACAGACGGGAACACTGAAGCTTTCTTT.

This clone has more than one count but fewer than ten. The rearrangement uses TRBV5-5 and TRBJ1-6; no reliable D call. The CDR3 spans 16 residues. Germline CDR1 and CDR2: SGHKS and YYEKEE (reference sequence). Trimming cost V 2 bases and J 5 bases, with 14 bases left between them. The CDR3 reads CASSFFPRVDNSPLHF. In DNA, the CDR3 is TGTGCCAGCAGCTTCTTCCCCCGGGTTGATAATTCACCCCTCCACTTT.

A word on this clone: The identical CDR3 is also encoded by other nucleotide sequences in the sample. The CDR3 nucleotides are TGTGCCAGCTCACCACCGGGACAGGGCTCCTACGAGCAGTACTTC. It specifies CASSPPGQGSYEQYF. V and J are TRBV18 and TRBJ2-7; 9 bases line up with TRBD1. Germline V lookup: CDR1 KGHSH, CDR2 LQKENI. Trimming took 0 bases from V and 0 from J; bases not matched to a gene: 0. The CDR3 has 15 residues.

This chain joins TRBV12-2 and TRBJ2-3; whether TRBD2, the table's D call, matches the DNA was not checked. TRBV12-2 is assigned pseudogene status. The CDR3 is 15 amino acids. CDR3 nucleotide sequence: TGTGCAAGTCGCTTAACTAGCGGACATCGCGGTACGCAGTATTTT. Translated: CASRLTSGHRGTQYF.

The gene calls are TRBV19 and TRBJ2-3; D ambiguous. CDR3 size: 13 residues. Germline V lookup: CDR1 LNHDA, CDR2 SQIVND (reference sequence). V shed 4 bases and J shed 3 bases, with 8 bases lying between them. DNA of the CDR3: TGTGCCAGTAGTAGATCTAGGACAGATACGCAGTATTTT. This codes for CASSRSRTDTQYF.